This T cell receptor (beta chain) was profiled in a study of blood T cells in healthy people across ages. Study-wide findings and caveats: CMV infection status of these donors was not known.

CDR3 length: 16 amino acids. Germline values: CDR1 KGHSH, CDR2 LQKENI. The V end was cut by 3 bases, the J end by 4 bases, with 17 bases between. Regarding this clonotype: Its target is not known.

Combining a sample-barcoded 5' primer with a J-beta primer mix, a second PCR ran for roughly 7 to 12 cycles. A single record per CDR3 protein comes from TCRdb applying MiXCR to the 5' RACE reads. In the table there are 900,000 to 950,000 distinct CDR3 sequences, roughly 28% of which are singletons. These same records also appear under a second study, on T cells of mothers and their children.

The chain is built from TRBV18 and TRBJ2-3; tentatively, D is TRBD1 (7 bases). Sequenced: blood. The source of this sequence is a middle-aged woman in good health. CDR3 protein: CASSPPRGRGADTQYF. CDR3 coding DNA: TGTGCCAGCTCACCCCCGAGGGGCAGGGGGGCAGATACGCAGTATTTT.